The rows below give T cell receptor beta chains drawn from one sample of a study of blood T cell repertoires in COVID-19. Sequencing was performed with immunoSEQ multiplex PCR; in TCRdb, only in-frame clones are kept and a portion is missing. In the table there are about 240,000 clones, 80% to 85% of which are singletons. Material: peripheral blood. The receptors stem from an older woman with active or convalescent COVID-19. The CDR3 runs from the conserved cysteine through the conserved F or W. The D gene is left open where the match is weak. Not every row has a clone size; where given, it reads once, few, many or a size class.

TGTGCCAGCAGCCCCGACAGGGTTGCCTACGAGCAGTACTTC,CASSPDRVAYEQYF,TRBJ2-7,-,TRBV9,TRBD1
TGTGCCAGCAGCTTGTTAGAGGTGAACACTGAAGCTTTCTTT,CASSLLEVNTEAFF,TRBJ1-1,-,TRBV5-5,-
TGTGCCAGCAGTTACGCTTTGGACAGCCTCGGTTATGGCTACACCTTC,CASSYALDSLGYGYTF,TRBJ1-2,-,TRBV6-5,-
TGTGCCAACAGTTACTCGAGCGGAGTCCCAGGCTCTGGAAACACCATATATTTT,CANSYSSGVPGSGNTIYF,TRBJ1-3,-,TRBV6-2/TRBV6-3,-
TGTGCCATCAGTGAGCCGGGACTAGCGGGGGCGAAAGCCTACGAGCAGTACTTC,CAISEPGLAGAKAYEQYF,TRBJ2-7,few,TRBV10-3,TRBD2
TGTGCCAGTAGTATCGGGGGGGCCCCTTACAATGAGCAGTTCTTC,CASSIGGAPYNEQFF,TRBJ2-1,-,TRBV19,TRBD2
TGTGCCAGCAGTTCGCAGGGTTTCTATGGCTACACCTTC,CASSSQGFYGYTF,TRBJ1-2,-,TRBV6-5,-
TGTGCCTGGGGGGGACAGGGGCGTAACTATGGCTACACCTTC,CAWGGQGRNYGYTF,TRBJ1-2,-,TRBV30,TRBD1
TGTGCCAGCAGTTACGGGACTAGCGGGGCAGATACGCAGTATTTT,CASSYGTSGADTQYF,TRBJ2-3,-,TRBV6-5,TRBD2
TGTGCCAGCAGTGACGTATTTGCAACTAATGAAAAACTGTTTTTT,CASSDVFATNEKLFF,TRBJ1-4,-,TRBV25-1,-
TGTGCCAGCAGCCAAGGGTCGGGGGGCACTGAAGCTTTCTTT,CASSQGSGGTEAFF,TRBJ1-1,many,TRBV16,-
TGTGCCAGCAGTTCACGGGACAGGGGCTATGGCTACACCTTC,CASSSRDRGYGYTF,TRBJ1-2,-,TRBV6-5,TRBD1
TGTGCCAGTAGTACAAACAGGGATCGTCGTGGCTACACCTTC,CASSTNRDRRGYTF,TRBJ1-2,-,TRBV19,-
TGCGCCAGCAGCCAGGGACTAGCTAGGACCCAGGGGCTCGCAGATACGCAGTATTTT,CASSQGLARTQGLADTQYF,TRBJ2-3,-,TRBV5-1,TRBD2
TGTGCCACCAGCACCCGGCAGGGGGCAACTAATGAAAAACTGTTTTTT,CATSTRQGATNEKLFF,TRBJ1-4,-,TRBV15,TRBD1